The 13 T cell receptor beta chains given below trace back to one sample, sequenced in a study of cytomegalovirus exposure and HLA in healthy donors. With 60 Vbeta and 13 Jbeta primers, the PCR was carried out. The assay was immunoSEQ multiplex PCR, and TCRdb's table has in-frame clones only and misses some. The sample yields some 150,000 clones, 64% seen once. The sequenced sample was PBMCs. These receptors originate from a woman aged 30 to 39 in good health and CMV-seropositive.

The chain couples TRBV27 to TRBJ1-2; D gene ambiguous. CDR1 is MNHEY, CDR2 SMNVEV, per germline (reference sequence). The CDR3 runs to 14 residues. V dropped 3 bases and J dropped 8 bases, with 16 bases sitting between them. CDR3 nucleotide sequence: TGTGCCAGCAGTTTTTCCCCACGGGGTCCCGGCTACACCTTC. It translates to CASSFSPRGPGYTF.

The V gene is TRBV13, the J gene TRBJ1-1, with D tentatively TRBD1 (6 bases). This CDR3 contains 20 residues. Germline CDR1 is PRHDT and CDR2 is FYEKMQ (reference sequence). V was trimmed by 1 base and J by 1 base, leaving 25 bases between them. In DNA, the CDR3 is TGTGCCAGCAGCTTAGTCCCGGGACAAGGATCTAAAGGGCAGAACACTGAAGCTTTCTTT. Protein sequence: CASSLVPGQGSKGQNTEAFF.

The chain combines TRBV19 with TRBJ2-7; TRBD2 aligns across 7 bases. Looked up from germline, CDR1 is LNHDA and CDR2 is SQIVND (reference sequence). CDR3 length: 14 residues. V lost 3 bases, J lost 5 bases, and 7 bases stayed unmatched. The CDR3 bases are TGTGCCAGTAGTATTTGGGCGGGGGTCCACGAGCAGTACTTC. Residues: CASSIWAGVHEQYF.

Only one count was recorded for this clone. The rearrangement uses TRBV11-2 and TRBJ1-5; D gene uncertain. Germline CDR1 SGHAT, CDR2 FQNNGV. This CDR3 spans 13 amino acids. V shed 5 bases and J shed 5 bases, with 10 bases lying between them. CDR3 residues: CASSTAAHQPQHF. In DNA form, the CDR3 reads TGTGCCAGCAGCACAGCAGCCCATCAGCCCCAGCATTTT.

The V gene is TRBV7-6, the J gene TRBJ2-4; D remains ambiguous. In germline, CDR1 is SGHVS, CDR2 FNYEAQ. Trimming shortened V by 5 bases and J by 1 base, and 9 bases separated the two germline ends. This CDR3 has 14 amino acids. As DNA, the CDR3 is TGTGCCAGCAGCCATGCGGAGGCCAAAAACATTCAGTACTTC. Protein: CASSHAEAKNIQYF.

DNA of the CDR3: TGTGCCAGCAGCCCTAGGATGGTAGATACGCAGTATTTT. Protein: CASSPRMVDTQYF. V usage is TRBV13 and J usage is TRBJ2-3; no reliable D call. V lost 5 bases, J lost 5 bases, and 11 bases lay in between. Germline V gene lookup returns CDR1 PRHDT and CDR2 FYEKMQ (reference sequence). This CDR3 has 13 amino acids. Complete variable domain (other parts from reference TRBV13 and TRBJ2-3): AAGVIQSPRHLIKEKRETATLKCYPIPRHDTVYWYQQGPGQDPQFLISFYEKMQSDKGSIPDRFSAQQFSDYHSELNMSSLELGDSALYFCASSPRMVDTQYFGPGTRLTVL.

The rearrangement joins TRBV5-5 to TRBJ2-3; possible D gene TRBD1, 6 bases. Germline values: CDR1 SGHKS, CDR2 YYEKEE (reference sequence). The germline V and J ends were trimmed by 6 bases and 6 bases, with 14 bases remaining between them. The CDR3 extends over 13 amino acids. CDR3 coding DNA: TGTGCCAGCACCCGAGGGGGAGAGGATACGCAGTATTTT. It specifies CASTRGGEDTQYF. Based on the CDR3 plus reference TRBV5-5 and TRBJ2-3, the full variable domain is DAGVTQSPTHLIKTRGQQVTLRCSPISGHKSVSWYQQVLGQGPQFIFQYYEKEERGRGNFPDRFSARQFPNYSSELNVNALLLGDSALYLCASTRGGEDTQYFGPGTRLTVL.

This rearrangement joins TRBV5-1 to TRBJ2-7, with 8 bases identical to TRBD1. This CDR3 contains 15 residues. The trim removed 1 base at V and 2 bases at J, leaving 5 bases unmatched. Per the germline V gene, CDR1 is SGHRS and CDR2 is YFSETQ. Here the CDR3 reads CASSLRQGNTYEQYF. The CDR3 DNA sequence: TGCGCCAGCAGCTTGCGACAGGGGAACACCTACGAGCAGTACTTC.

This CDR3 reads CAWRQTSGNTIYF. CDR3 nucleotides: TGTGCCTGGAGACAAACCTCTGGAAACACCATATATTTT. The chain couples TRBV30 to TRBJ1-3, with D unresolved. This CDR3 spans 13 amino acids. The V end was cut by 3 bases, the J end by 0 bases, with 6 bases between. Germline V gene lookup returns CDR1 GTSNPN and CDR2 SVGIG (reference sequence).

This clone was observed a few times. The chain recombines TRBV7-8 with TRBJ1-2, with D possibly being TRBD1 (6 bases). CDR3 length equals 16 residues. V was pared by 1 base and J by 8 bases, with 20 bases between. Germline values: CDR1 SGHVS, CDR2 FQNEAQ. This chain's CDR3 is CASSLGAGADARGYTF. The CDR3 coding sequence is TGTGCCAGCAGCTTAGGGGCAGGGGCCGATGCGAGGGGCTACACCTTC. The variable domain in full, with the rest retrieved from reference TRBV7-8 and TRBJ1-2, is GAGVSQSPRYKVAKRGQDVALRCDPISGHVSLFWYQQALGQGPEFLTYFQNEAQLDKSGLPSDRFFAERPEGSVSTLKIQRTQQEDSAVYLCASSLGAGADARGYTFGSGTRLTVV.

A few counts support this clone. In DNA, the CDR3 is TGTGCCAGCAGTCGCGGGAGCGAGCAGTACTTC. Translated, it gives CASSRGSEQYF. This chain joins TRBV28 and TRBJ2-7, with 7 bases aligning to TRBD2. J was trimmed by 6 bases and V by 5 bases; bases with no gene match: 1. This CDR3 is built from 11 residues. The germline gives CDR1 MDHEN, CDR2 SYDVKM. The full variable domain, rest sourced from reference TRBV28 and TRBJ2-7, is DVKVTQSSRYLVKRTGEKVFLECVQDMDHENMFWYRQDPGLGLRLIYFSYDVKMKEKGDIPEGYSVSREKKERFSLILESASTNQTSMYLCASSRGSEQYFGPGTRLTVT.

The DNA of the CDR3 is TGTGCCAGCAGCTTCGGGACAGGCAATCAGCCCCAGCATTTT. Translated, it gives CASSFGTGNQPQHF. This chain uses TRBV7-6 with TRBJ1-5; 7 positions match TRBD1. Germline V gene data show CDR1 as SGHVS and CDR2 as FNYEAQ. The J segment lost 2 bases and the V segment lost 3 bases, leaving 1 base of the junction unmatched. This CDR3 is 14 amino acids long.

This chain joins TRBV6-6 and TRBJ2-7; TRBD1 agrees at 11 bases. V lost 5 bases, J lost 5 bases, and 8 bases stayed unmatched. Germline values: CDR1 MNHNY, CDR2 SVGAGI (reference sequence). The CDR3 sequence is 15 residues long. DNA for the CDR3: TGTGCCAGCAGTAAACCGGGACAGGGGGTCCACGAGCAGTACTTC. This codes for CASSKPGQGVHEQYF.